This TCR beta chain was sequenced during a study of response to subunit inactivated influenza vaccine. Study findings and constraints: T cells newly recruited by each seasonal influenza vaccination are few, the authors suggested.

CDR3 length: 16 amino acids. The germline CDR1 and CDR2 sequences are DFQATT and SNEGSKA (reference sequence). TCRdb re-called the RT-PCR reads through MiXCR, storing one row per CDR3 protein. This table holds hundreds of thousands of distinct CDR3 sequences, 15% to 20% found once. As to this clonotype: The antigen is unknown. A read error may produce the germline difference seen at one junction end.

J is TRBJ2-3 and V is TRBV20-1; TRBD1 or TRBD2 may be the D gene (7 bases each). This receptor was obtained from a man between 45 and 60 years old who received an inactivated influenza vaccine. Sequenced material: PBMCs from blood, taken 4 to 6 days after vaccination. The CDR3 protein is CSARRGRDRFTNTQYF. The CDR3 coding sequence is TGCAGTGCTCGGAGGGGGAGGGACAGATTCACAAATACGCAGTATTTT.